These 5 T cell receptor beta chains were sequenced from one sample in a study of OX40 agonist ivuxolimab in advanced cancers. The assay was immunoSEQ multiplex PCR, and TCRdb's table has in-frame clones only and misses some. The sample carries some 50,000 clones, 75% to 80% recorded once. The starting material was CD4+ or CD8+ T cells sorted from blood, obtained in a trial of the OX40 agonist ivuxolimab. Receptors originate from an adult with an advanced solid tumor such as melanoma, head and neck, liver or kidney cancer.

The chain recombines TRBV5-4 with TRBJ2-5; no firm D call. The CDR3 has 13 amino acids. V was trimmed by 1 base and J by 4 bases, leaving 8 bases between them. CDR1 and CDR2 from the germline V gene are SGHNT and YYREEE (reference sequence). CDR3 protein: CASSLPSGETQYF. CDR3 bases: TGTGCCAGCAGCTTGCCTTCAGGAGAGACCCAGTACTTC.

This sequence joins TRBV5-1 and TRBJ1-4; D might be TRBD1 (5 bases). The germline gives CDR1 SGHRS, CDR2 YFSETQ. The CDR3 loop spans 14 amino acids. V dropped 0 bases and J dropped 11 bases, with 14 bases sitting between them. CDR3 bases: TGCGCCAGCAGCTTGGTTGGGGGATCGGAGAAACTGTTTTTT. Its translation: CASSLVGGSEKLFF.

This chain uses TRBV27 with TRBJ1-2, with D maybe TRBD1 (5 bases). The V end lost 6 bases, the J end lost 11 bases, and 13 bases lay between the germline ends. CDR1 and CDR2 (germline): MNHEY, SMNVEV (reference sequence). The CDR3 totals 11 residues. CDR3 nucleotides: TGTGCCAGCAGCCTCGGGGACGTTTACACCTTC. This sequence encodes CASSLGDVYTF.

This CDR3 reads CASSTRLAGARYEQYF. For the CDR3, the DNA is TGTGCCAGCAGTACGAGACTAGCGGGAGCCCGCTACGAGCAGTACTTC. This chain connects TRBV6-6 to TRBJ2-7; 12 nucleotides line up with TRBD2. V was pared by 5 bases and J by 3 bases, with 8 bases of the junction left unmatched. Germline CDR1 is MNHNY and CDR2 is SVGAGI (reference sequence). CDR3 length: 16 amino acids.

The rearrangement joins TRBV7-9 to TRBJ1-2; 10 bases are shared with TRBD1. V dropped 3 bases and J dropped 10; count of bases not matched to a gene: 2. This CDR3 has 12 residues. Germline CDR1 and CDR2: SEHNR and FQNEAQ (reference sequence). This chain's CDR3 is CASSLDRGDYTF. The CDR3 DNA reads TGTGCCAGCAGCTTGGACAGGGGGGACTACACCTTC. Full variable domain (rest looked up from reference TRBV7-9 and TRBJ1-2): DTGVSQNPRHKITKRGQNVTFRCDPISEHNRLYWYRQTLGQGPEFLTYFQNEAQLEKSRLLSDRFSAERPKGSFSTLEIQRTEQGDSAMYLCASSLDRGDYTFGSGTRLTVV.